A single sample is the source of the 23 T cell receptor beta chains below, sequenced in a study of Graves' ophthalmopathy and Graves' hyperthyroidism. Amplification of TCR beta CDR3 regions used RNA transcripts. In the first round, RT-PCR was carried out with HTBI primers, and a multiplex PCR formed the second round. MiXCR, run by TCRdb on the multiplex PCR reads, gives a single entry per CDR3 protein. The data hold 650,000 to 900,000 distinct CDR3 sequences, with 40% observed a single time. Material: peripheral blood. The origin of the receptors is an adult man with Graves' ophthalmopathy.

This clonotype was seen a handful of times. This chain links TRBV7-9 with TRBJ1-3, with unresolved D. This CDR3 has 15 residues. V was trimmed by 1 base and J by 0 bases, leaving 7 bases between them. Per the germline V gene, CDR1 is SEHNR and CDR2 is FQNEAQ (reference sequence). The CDR3 DNA follows: TGTGCCAGCAGCTTAGAGGCAAGCTCTGGAAACACCATATATTTT. Its translation: CASSLEASSGNTIYF.

This clonotype was counted ten times or more. The chain carries TRBV29-1 and TRBJ2-6, with unresolved D. The CDR3 extends over 16 amino acids. Germline values: CDR1 SQVTM, CDR2 ANQGSEA. V lost 3 bases and J lost 0, with 12 bases in between. CDR3 sequence: CSVEVTARSGANVLTF. The CDR3 DNA is TGCAGCGTTGAGGTTACAGCCCGCTCTGGGGCCAACGTCCTGACTTTC.

This clonotype was observed many times. V and J are TRBV6-1 and TRBJ2-7, with D tentatively TRBD1 (7 bases). The V gene lost 3 bases and the J gene lost 6 bases, with 12 bases spanning the gap. The germline CDR1 and CDR2 sequences are MNHNS and SASEGT. The CDR3 extends over 13 amino acids. CDR3 nucleotide sequence: TGTGCCAGCAGTGAGCGACAGGGAGGCGAGCAGTACTTC. Translated: CASSERQGGEQYF.

This clonotype was picked up many times. V usage is TRBV12-3 or TRBV12-4 and J usage is TRBJ1-3; no definite D call. V lost 5 bases to trimming and J lost 4 bases, with 15 bases between them. There are 15 residues in the CDR3. This CDR3 is CASSPTGSTGNTIYF. The CDR3, as DNA: TGTGCCAGCAGTCCCACGGGCTCAACGGGAAACACCATATATTTT.

This clonotype was seen at least ten times. The rearrangement joins TRBV29-1 to TRBJ2-7; unclear D gene. Germline V gene data show CDR1 as SQVTM and CDR2 as ANQGSEA. This CDR3 has 13 residues. Deletions cut 1 base from V and 0 bases from J, with 7 bases between. The CDR3 nucleotides are TGCAGCGTTGAAGGTTATGGCTCCTACGAGCAGTACTTC. Encoded protein: CSVEGYGSYEQYF.

This clonotype occurred a few times. This sequence joins TRBV7-3 and TRBJ1-4; no clear D. V lost 3 bases to trimming and J lost 4 bases, with 9 bases between them. The CDR3 runs 14 residues. The V gene's germline CDR1 is SGHTA and CDR2 FQGTGA. The CDR3 protein is CASSLIGLNEKLFF. The CDR3 bases are TGTGCCAGCAGCTTGATAGGGCTTAATGAAAAACTGTTTTTT.

This sequence joins TRBV25-1 and TRBJ1-6; the match to TRBD1 covers 7 bases. CDR1 is MGHDK and CDR2 is SYGVNS in the germline V gene. With 6 bases clipped from V and 3 bases from J, the junction kept 2 bases outside the gene matches. This CDR3 has 14 residues. The chain's CDR3 is CASRGTDYNSPLHF. The CDR3 DNA is TGTGCCAGCAGGGGGACAGACTATAATTCACCCCTCCACTTT.

This clonotype was observed many times. This rearrangement joins TRBV7-2 to TRBJ2-7; TRBD1 might be the D (5 bases). The CDR3 is 12 amino acids. Trimming cost V 5 bases and J 6 bases, with 11 bases left between them. CDR1 is SGHTA and CDR2 is FQGNSA in the germline V gene. CDR3 sequence (DNA): TGTGCCAGCAGCCCTATAAGGGGCGAGCAGTACTTC. Translated: CASSPIRGEQYF.

This clonotype was observed a handful of times. The chain combines TRBV3-1 with TRBJ1-6; D call uncertain. Germline V gives CDR1 LGHDT, CDR2 YNNKEL (reference sequence). Trimming cost V 3 bases and J 8 bases, with 8 bases left between them. CDR3 size: 13 residues. The CDR3 region has the DNA TGTGCCAGCAGCCAGAACAGTGATTCACCCCTCCACTTT. It yields the protein CASSQNSDSPLHF.

This clonotype was observed a single time. V and J are TRBV25-1 and TRBJ2-2; possible D gene TRBD2, 5 bases. Germline V gene lookup returns CDR1 MGHDK and CDR2 SYGVNS. The CDR3 totals 14 residues. Trimming left V 11 bases short and J 6 bases short, with 19 bases between. CDR3 sequence (DNA): TGTGCCTGGAGTGTAATTGTAGCGTCCGGGGAGCTGTTTTTT. Translating gives CAWSVIVASGELFF. The full variable domain, rest sourced from reference TRBV25-1 and TRBJ2-2, is EADIYQTPRYLVIGTGKKITLECSQTMGHDKMYWYQQDPGMELHLIHYSYGVNSTEKGDLSSESTVSRIRTEHFPLTLESARPSHTSQYLCAWSVIVASGELFFGEGSRLTVL.

In regard to this clonotype: Germline and junction disagree at one end, which may indicate a read error. V usage is TRBV7-9 and J usage is TRBJ1-5; D might be TRBD1 (5 bases). The CDR3 is 15 residues long. Germline-derived CDR1 and CDR2 are SEHNR and FQNEAQ (reference sequence). DNA of the CDR3: TGTGCCAGCAGCTTAGGTTTTGACAGCAGTCAGCCCCAGCATTTT. This gives the protein CASSLGFDSSQPQHF.

In its sample, this clonotype was seen a few times. The chain couples TRBV6-5 to TRBJ2-7, with D unclear. Germline-derived CDR1 and CDR2 are MNHEY and SVGAGI. The CDR3 runs to 13 residues. V was cut by 6 bases and J by 1 base, with 10 bases left in between. The chain's CDR3 is CASRSYSSYEQYF. In DNA, the CDR3 is TGTGCCAGCAGGAGTTACTCTTCCTACGAGCAGTACTTC.

As to this clonotype: A much larger clone lies one base from this, so it may be a read error. This sequence joins TRBV7-9 and TRBJ2-7; 7 positions agree with TRBD1. CDR3 length: 12 residues. Germline loops: CDR1 SEHNR, CDR2 FQNEAQ (reference sequence). After removal of 3 bases from V and 9 bases from J, the junction contained 5 bases not matched to a gene. This CDR3 reads CASSFGQDGQYF. CDR3 nucleotides: TGTGCCAGCAGCTTCGGACAGGACGGGCAGTACTTC.

There are a few counts of this clonotype. CDR3 coding DNA: TGCAGTGCTAGATCTAGCGGGGTAGAGACCCAGTACTTC. It is translated as CSARSSGVETQYF. This chain connects TRBV20-1 to TRBJ2-5; 9 bases agree with TRBD2. The germline gives CDR1 DFQATT, CDR2 SNEGSKA (reference sequence). The trim removed 2 bases at V and 4 bases at J, leaving 2 bases unmatched. This CDR3 contains 13 residues.

For this clonotype: One end of the junction fails to match germline, which may point to a read error. The chain couples TRBV10-3 to TRBJ1-3; 7 nucleotides agree with TRBD1. CDR3 size: 10 residues. CDR1 is ENHRY, CDR2 SYGVKD, per germline. The CDR3 region is CASSLDRVYF. The DNA of the CDR3 is TGTGCCAGCAGTCTAGACAGGGTATATTTT.

This clonotype came up many times. This chain uses TRBV25-1 with TRBJ1-2, with TRBD1 identical over 9 bases. Germline V CDR1 and CDR2: MGHDK, SYGVNS. The CDR3 spans 14 residues. The V and J ends lost 3 bases and 8 bases, in that order; junction bases with no gene match: 7. The CDR3, as DNA: TGTGCCAGCAGTGAGCCGGGACAGGGCCTCGGCTACACCTTC. This encodes CASSEPGQGLGYTF.

The chain combines TRBV20-1 with TRBJ2-2; 9 bases align to TRBD1. V gave up 2 bases and J gave up 4 bases; unmatched junction bases: 5. This CDR3 is built from 15 residues. Germline assignment: CDR1 DFQATT and CDR2 SNEGSKA (reference sequence). CDR3 sequence: CSARPGQGITGELFF. For the CDR3, the DNA is TGCAGTGCTAGACCGGGACAGGGAATCACCGGGGAGCTGTTTTTT.

This clonotype was seen a single time. The chain carries TRBV14 and TRBJ2-3; unclear D gene. The CDR3 extends over 14 amino acids. Trimming pared 4 bases from V and 3 bases from J, leaving 11 bases between. The V gene's germline CDR1 is SGHDN and CDR2 FVKESK. The CDR3 spells CASSLLARTDTQYF. CDR3 nucleotide sequence: TGTGCCAGCAGCCTCCTTGCCAGAACAGATACGCAGTATTTT.

Notes on this clonotype: One end of the junction does not line up with germline, which may come from a read error. V gene TRBV24-1 combines with J gene TRBJ1-5; 8 bases are shared with TRBD1. In germline, CDR1 is KGHDR, CDR2 SFDVKD. This CDR3 is 17 amino acids long. The CDR3 DNA follows: TGTGCCAGCAGTCCACGGACAGGGATGTTGAGGAATCAGCCCCAGCATTTT. This gives the protein CASSPRTGMLRNQPQHF.

This clonotype was detected a few times. The V call is TRBV7-9, the J call TRBJ1-2, with D possibly matching TRBD1 (5 bases). V was trimmed by 1 base and J by 1 base, leaving 13 bases between them. Germline values: CDR1 SEHNR, CDR2 FQNEAQ (reference sequence). The CDR3 is 16 residues long. CDR3 in DNA: TGTGCCAGCAGCTTAGTATTGGGGGGGTTTAACTATGGCTACACCTTC. Protein: CASSLVLGGFNYGYTF.

This clonotype was seen at least ten times. The chain recombines TRBV20-1 with TRBJ1-5; weak D call: TRBD1 (6 bases). V was trimmed by 0 bases and J by 3 bases, leaving 9 bases between them. Germline-derived CDR1 and CDR2 are DFQATT and SNEGSKA (reference sequence). CDR3 length: 14 amino acids. DNA of the CDR3: TGCAGTGCTAGAGAGGACAGTATCAATCAGCCCCAGCATTTT. Its protein is CSAREDSINQPQHF.

This clonotype has a count of ten or more. A much larger clone differs from this one at a single base, so this may be a read error. The V call is TRBV7-6, the J call TRBJ2-7; 9 positions match TRBD1. Germline trimming cut 5 bases from V and 5 bases from J; bases unmatched to any gene: 1. The germline V gene encodes CDR1 SGHVS and CDR2 FNYEAQ. There are 12 residues in the CDR3. This CDR3 reads CASSGTGNEQYF. The CDR3 DNA reads TGTGCCAGCAGCGGGACAGGGAACGAGCAGTACTTC.

This clonotype was counted only a few times. The V call is TRBV7-2, the J call TRBJ2-7, with 7 positions matching TRBD2. Trimming removed 1 base from V and 6 bases from J; junction bases left unmatched: 12. Germline CDR1 reads SGHTA; CDR2 reads FQGNSA. This CDR3 has 16 residues. CDR3 nucleotide sequence: TGTGCCAGCAGCTTAGGTACCGGACGGGGAGGGGCCGAGCAGTACTTC. This translates into CASSLGTGRGGAEQYF.